Shown below are 21 T cell receptor beta chains from a single sample sequenced in a study of shared clonotypes between healthy human individuals. Naive CD8 cells were CD45RO-negative, positively selected for CCR7, excluding terminally differentiated effector memory CD45RA+ cells. Repertoires were generated with immunoSEQ multiplex PCR, while TCRdb's copy carries only in-frame clones and drops some. The sample lists 2 million or so clones, approximately 94% occurring once. Sample: naive CD8+ T cells sorted from blood. These receptors all come from a man aged 18-30 years in good health.

This chain connects TRBV5-1 to TRBJ2-7; a weak D match, TRBD1 (6 bases). Germline V gives CDR1 SGHRS, CDR2 YFSETQ. The V gene lost 4 bases and the J gene lost 3 bases, with 14 bases spanning the gap. The CDR3 loop spans 14 amino acids. The DNA of the CDR3 is TGCGCCAGCAGCCGAGGAACAGGGAACTACGAGCAGTACTTC. It encodes CASSRGTGNYEQYF. Filled out from reference TRBV5-1 and TRBJ2-7, the complete variable domain reads KAGVTQTPRYLIKTRGQQVTLSCSPISGHRSVSWYQQTPGQGLQFLFEYFSETQRNKGNFPGRFSGRQFSNSRSEMNVSTLELGDSALYLCASSRGTGNYEQYFGPGTRLTVT.

This clone was counted a single time. The chain recombines TRBV6-6 with TRBJ2-1, with D perhaps matching TRBD1 or TRBD2 (6 bases each). The CDR3 totals 14 residues. Trimming took 2 bases from V and 8 from J, leaving 13 bases between them. Per the germline V gene, CDR1 is MNHNY and CDR2 is SVGAGI (reference sequence). CDR3 region: CASSYKMGGDEQFF. The CDR3 DNA sequence: TGTGCCAGCAGTTACAAGATGGGGGGCGATGAGCAGTTCTTC.

The CDR3: CASSETFPGLAEGRLGEQYF. CDR3 bases: TGCGCCAGCAGCGAAACTTTCCCGGGACTAGCGGAGGGGCGGTTAGGCGAGCAGTACTTC. The rearrangement uses TRBV4-3 and TRBJ2-7, with 11 nucleotides matching TRBD2. CDR1 and CDR2 (germline): LGHNA, YSLEER. The CDR3 totals 20 residues. J lost 6 bases, V lost 5 bases, and 24 bases had no gene match.

The CDR3 reads CASSIAHVSSYNEQFF. CDR3 DNA sequence: TGTGCCAGTAGTATAGCCCATGTTAGCTCCTACAATGAGCAGTTCTTC. This chain joins TRBV19 and TRBJ2-1; D remains ambiguous. The V and J ends lost 1 base and 0 bases respectively, with 10 bases between them. The CDR3 runs to 16 residues. From germline, CDR1 is LNHDA and CDR2 SQIVND (reference sequence).

The V call is TRBV4-3, the J call TRBJ1-2, with D perhaps matching TRBD1 (6 bases). CDR3 length: 15 amino acids. Germline V gene lookup returns CDR1 LGHNA and CDR2 YSLEER. Trimming shortened V by 0 bases and J by 3 bases, and 11 bases separated the two germline ends. The CDR3 reads CASSQEIGGDYGYTF. The CDR3 nucleotides read TGCGCCAGCAGCCAAGAAATAGGGGGAGACTATGGCTACACCTTC.

The chain uses TRBV6-1 and TRBJ2-2; D uncertain. The CDR3 spans 15 residues. V dropped 10 bases and J dropped 1 base, with 16 bases sitting between them. Per germline, CDR1 MNHNS and CDR2 SASEGT. The CDR3 sequence is CAIPAPILNTGELFF. CDR3 coding DNA: TGTGCCATCCCAGCACCAATATTGAACACCGGGGAGCTGTTTTTT.

The chain recombines TRBV2 with TRBJ2-2; D possibly matches TRBD1 or TRBD2 (5 bases each). V was pared by 7 bases and J by 5 bases, with 14 bases between. Germline CDR1 SNHLY, CDR2 FYNNEI. The CDR3 totals 14 residues. The CDR3 region is CASIDPGRTGELFF. The CDR3 DNA reads as TGTGCCAGCATAGACCCGGGGCGAACCGGGGAGCTGTTTTTT.

As concerns this clone: Other DNA variants within this sample encode the same CDR3. The chain couples TRBV7-9 to TRBJ2-3; tentatively, D is TRBD1 (6 bases). The ends were cut back, 1 base at V and 3 bases at J, with 11 bases in the middle. Germline V gene data show CDR1 as SEHNR and CDR2 as FQNEAQ (reference sequence). The CDR3 sequence is 15 residues long. CDR3 sequence (DNA): TGTGCCAGCAGCTTAGGGGGGCTGGGGACAGATACGCAGTATTTT. Its protein is CASSLGGLGTDTQYF.

This clone appeared a single time. This rearrangement joins TRBV7-3 to TRBJ2-7, with 10 bases that match TRBD1. The ends lost 5 bases at V and 3 bases at J; junction bases unmatched: 19. The CDR3 runs 19 residues. From germline, CDR1 is SGHTA and CDR2 FQGTGA. CDR3 bases: TGTGCCAGCAGCGACTGGACGCGGGGACAGGGGCCGCGAAGCTACGAGCAGTACTTC. It specifies CASSDWTRGQGPRSYEQYF. Combining the CDR3 with reference TRBV7-3 and TRBJ2-7 gives the whole variable domain GAGVSQTPSNKVTEKGKYVELRCDPISGHTALYWYRQSLGQGPEFLIYFQGTGAADDSGLPNDRFFAVRPEGSVSTLKIQRTERGDSAVYLCASSDWTRGQGPRSYEQYFGPGTRLTVT.

The chain employs TRBV11-2 and TRBJ1-5; D remains unclear. V dropped 5 bases and J dropped 1 base, with 9 bases sitting between them. The length of the CDR3 is 14 residues. CDR1 is SGHAT, CDR2 FQNNGV, per germline. This chain's CDR3 is CASSPGLSNQPQHF. CDR3 in DNA: TGTGCCAGCAGCCCAGGACTGAGCAATCAGCCCCAGCATTTT.

J is TRBJ2-7 and V is TRBV7-6; 10 bases match TRBD1. Germline V gene sequence: CDR1 SGHVS, CDR2 FNYEAQ. Trimming cost V 5 bases and J 6 bases; bases outside gene matches: 13. CDR3 length: 16 amino acids. The CDR3 nucleotides read TGTGCCAGCAGCCCCCAGATCGGGACAGGGGCGTTCGAGCAGTACTTC. Amino acid sequence: CASSPQIGTGAFEQYF.

CDR3 in DNA: TGTGCCAGCAGCTCCTTAGCGGGGCCGACTTACGAGCAGTACTTC. Translation: CASSSLAGPTYEQYF. This rearrangement joins TRBV5-6 to TRBJ2-7, with 8 bases aligning to TRBD2. CDR1 SGHDT and CDR2 YYEEEE come from the germline V gene. There are 15 residues in the CDR3. J lost 4 bases, V lost 3 bases, and 9 bases had no gene match. Combining the CDR3 with reference TRBV5-6 and TRBJ2-7 gives the whole variable domain DAGVTQSPTHLIKTRGQQVTLRCSPKSGHDTVSWYQQALGQGPQFIFQYYEEEERQRGNFPDRFSGHQFPNYSSELNVNALLLGDSALYLCASSSLAGPTYEQYFGPGTRLTVT.

The chain combines TRBV4-3 with TRBJ2-7; 7 positions match TRBD1. Germline loops: CDR1 LGHNA, CDR2 YSLEER. The V and J ends lost 4 bases and 3 bases, in that order; junction bases with no gene match: 6. The CDR3 is made up of 14 amino acids. CDR3 region: CASSPRQGGYEQYF. DNA of the CDR3: TGCGCCAGCAGCCCCCGACAGGGCGGCTACGAGCAGTACTTC.

The chain recombines TRBV6-4 with TRBJ1-1; D not resolved. Germline V gene sequence: CDR1 MRHNA, CDR2 SNTAGT. The CDR3 covers 12 residues. V was clipped by 4 bases and J by 8 bases, with 11 bases between them. The chain's CDR3 is CASSAMVDEAFF. The CDR3, as DNA: TGTGCCAGCAGTGCCATGGTGGACGAAGCTTTCTTT.

The chain combines TRBV4-3 with TRBJ2-2; D may correspond to TRBD1 or TRBD2 (5 bases each). Trimming removed 3 bases from V and 4 bases from J, with 9 bases in between. Per the germline V gene, CDR1 is LGHNA and CDR2 is YSLEER. The CDR3 is 14 amino acids. CDR3 sequence: CASSQNGGTGELFF. In DNA, the CDR3 is TGCGCCAGCAGCCAGAATGGGGGCACCGGGGAGCTGTTTTTT.

The chain combines TRBV28 with TRBJ1-3; D is uncertain. Trimming stripped 2 bases from V and 4 bases from J, with 9 bases between. The CDR3 has 14 residues. Looked up from germline, CDR1 is MDHEN and CDR2 is SYDVKM. The CDR3 nucleotides are TGTGCCAGCAGTTTACAGACAATAGGAAACACCATATATTTT. It yields the protein CASSLQTIGNTIYF.

V and J are TRBV7-6 and TRBJ2-7; D uncertain. The V end was cut by 1 base, the J end by 0 bases, with 13 bases between. CDR1 and CDR2 from the germline V gene are SGHVS and FNYEAQ. The CDR3 runs to 16 residues. The CDR3 DNA reads TGTGCCAGCAGCTTAGAACCGGACGGAAGCTCCTACGAGCAGTACTTC. Amino acids: CASSLEPDGSSYEQYF.

The rearrangement links TRBV30 to TRBJ2-7; D gene ambiguous. The germline V gene encodes CDR1 GTSNPN and CDR2 SVGIG (reference sequence). This CDR3 has 12 residues. Trimming shortened V by 0 bases and J by 6 bases, and 9 bases separated the two germline ends. CDR3 protein: CAWSVLESEQYF. The CDR3, as DNA: TGTGCCTGGAGTGTTCTTGAGTCCGAGCAGTACTTC.

The chain has TRBV2 and TRBJ2-5; 9 bases line up with TRBD2. The V gene end was trimmed by 5 bases and the J gene end by 5 bases; junction bases not matched to a gene: 12. The V gene's germline CDR1 is SNHLY and CDR2 FYNNEI. This CDR3 contains 16 residues. Written as DNA, the CDR3 is TGTGCCAGCAGTAAATCGCGGGAGGGCCTCTGGGAGACCCAGTACTTC. Its translation is CASSKSREGLWETQYF.

The chain recombines TRBV4-2 with TRBJ2-7; D is possibly TRBD1 (5 bases). The V gene's germline CDR1 is LGHNA and CDR2 YNFKEQ. V lost 0 bases and J 2 bases, leaving 17 bases between the germline ends. The CDR3 totals 17 residues. The DNA for the CDR3 is TGTGCCAGCAGCCAAGAAATGGGGTTGGACACAACCTACGAGCAGTACTTC. Its translation: CASSQEMGLDTTYEQYF.

The chain combines TRBV27 with TRBJ2-7; TRBD2 agrees at 10 bases. CDR3 length: 16 amino acids. Per the germline V gene, CDR1 is MNHEY and CDR2 is SMNVEV (reference sequence). With 5 bases clipped from V and 0 bases from J, the junction kept 7 bases outside the gene matches. The DNA for the CDR3 is TGTGCCAGCAGTGCCACCTCTAGCGGGAGCTCCTACGAGCAGTACTTC. Amino acids: CASSATSSGSSYEQYF.